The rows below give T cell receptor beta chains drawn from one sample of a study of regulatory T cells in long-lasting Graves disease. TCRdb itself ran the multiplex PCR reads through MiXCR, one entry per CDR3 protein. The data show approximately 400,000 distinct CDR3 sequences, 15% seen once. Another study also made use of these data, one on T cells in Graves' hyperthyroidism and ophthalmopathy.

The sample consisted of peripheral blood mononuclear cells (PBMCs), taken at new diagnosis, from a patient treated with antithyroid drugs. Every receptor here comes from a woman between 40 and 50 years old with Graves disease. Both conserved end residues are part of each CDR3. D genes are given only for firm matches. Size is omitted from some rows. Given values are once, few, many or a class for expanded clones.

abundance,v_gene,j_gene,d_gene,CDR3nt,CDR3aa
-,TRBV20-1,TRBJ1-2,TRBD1,TGCAGTGCTAGATTTGGGGGACAGGGTAGCTATGGCTACACCTTC,CSARFGGQGSYGYTF
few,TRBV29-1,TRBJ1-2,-,TGCAGCATTGAGCTGGGGGTCGGGGGCTACACCTTC,CSIELGVGGYTF
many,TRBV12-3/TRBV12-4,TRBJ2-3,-,TGTGCCAGCAGTTGGGGCTCAAGCACAGATACGCAGTATTTT,CASSWGSSTDTQYF
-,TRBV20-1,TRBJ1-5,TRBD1,TGCAGTGCCATCGACAGGGCGAGCAATCAGCCCCAGCATTTT,CSAIDRASNQPQHF
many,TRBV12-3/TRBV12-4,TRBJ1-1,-,TGTGCCAGCAGGGGGTGGGAGGGCACTGAAGCTTTCTTT,CASRGWEGTEAFF
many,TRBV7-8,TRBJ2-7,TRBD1,TGTGCCAGCAGCTTTGGGACAGGCCGATCCTACGAGCAGTACTTC,CASSFGTGRSYEQYF
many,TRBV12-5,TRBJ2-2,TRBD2,TGTGCTAGTGGTTTGGTACTGGGGACTAGCGTCACCGGGGAGCTGTTTTTT,CASGLVLGTSVTGELFF
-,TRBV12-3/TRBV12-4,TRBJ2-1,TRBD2,TGTGCCAGCAGCCGACTAGCGAGGAGCTCCTACAATGAGCAGTTCTTC,CASSRLARSSYNEQFF
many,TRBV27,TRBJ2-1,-,TGTGCCAGCAGTCCCCTCCCCACAGGGAGCTCCTACAATGAGCAGTTCTTC,CASSPLPTGSSYNEQFF
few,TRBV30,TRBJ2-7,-,TGTGCCTGGAGTCTGGGGGCACCCTACGAGCAGTACTTC,CAWSLGAPYEQYF
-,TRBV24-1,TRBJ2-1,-,TGTGCCACCAGTGACCCTACAGGGCACAATGAGCAGTTCTTC,CATSDPTGHNEQFF
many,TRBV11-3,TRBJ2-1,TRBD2,TGTGCCAGCAGCTTAGGACTAGCGGGAGGTTGGTTCTTC,CASSLGLAGGWFF
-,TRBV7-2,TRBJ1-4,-,TGTGCCAGCAGCTCCCAAAGGGCAACTAATGAAAAACTGTTTTTT,CASSSQRATNEKLFF
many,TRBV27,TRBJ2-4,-,TGTGCCAGCAGTTTATTTGCCGAACCCCCCGCGGAGAACATTCAGTACTTC,CASSLFAEPPAENIQYF
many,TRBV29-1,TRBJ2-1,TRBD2,TGCAGCGCCGCCCCTAGCGGGAGTCGTATTGAGCAGTTCTTC,CSAAPSGSRIEQFF
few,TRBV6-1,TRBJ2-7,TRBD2,TGTGCCAGCAGCACCCTAGCGGGAGCAAACGAGCAGTACTTC,CASSTLAGANEQYF
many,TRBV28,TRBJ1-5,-,TGTGCCAGCAGTTTAGGCAGGGTAATCAATCAGCCCCAGCATTTT,CASSLGRVINQPQHF
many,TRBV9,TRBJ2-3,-,TGTGCCAGCAGCGTAGCTGGGAGCACAGATACGCAGTATTTT,CASSVAGSTDTQYF
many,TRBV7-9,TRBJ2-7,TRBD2,TGTGCCAGCAGCGGGGGACTAGCGAACTACGAGCAGTACTTC,CASSGGLANYEQYF
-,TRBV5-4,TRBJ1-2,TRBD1,TGTGCCAGCAGCTTGGCCAGAGGACAGGGCTATGGCTACACCTTC,CASSLARGQGYGYTF
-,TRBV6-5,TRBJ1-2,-,TGTGCCAGCAGTTACTCAGGGGGATCTTCTGGCTACACCTTC,CASSYSGGSSGYTF
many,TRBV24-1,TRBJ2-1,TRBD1,TGTGCCACCAGTGGCCGACAGGGGTACAATGAGCAGTTCTTC,CATSGRQGYNEQFF
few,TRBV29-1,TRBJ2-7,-,TGCAGCGTTGAAGATCCGAGAGAAGGCTACGAGCAGTACTTC,CSVEDPREGYEQYF
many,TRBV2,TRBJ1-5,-,TGTGCCAGCAGTCCGACAGCCGCAGGGAATCAGCCCCAGCATTTT,CASSPTAAGNQPQHF
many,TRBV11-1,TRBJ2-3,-,TGTGCCAGCAGCGTCAGACTAGGACCTTACACAGATACGCAGTATTTT,CASSVRLGPYTDTQYF
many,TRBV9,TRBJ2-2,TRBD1,TGTGCCAGCAGCGGCACAGGGGCCCACACCGGGGAGCTGTTTTTT,CASSGTGAHTGELFF
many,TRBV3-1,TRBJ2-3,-,TGTGCCAGCAGCCCACAGGGCGGGAGTACAGATACGCAGTATTTT,CASSPQGGSTDTQYF
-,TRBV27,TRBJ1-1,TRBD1,TGTGCCAGCAGTCCCCGGGACAGGGTTCAACCCAGGGCCACTGAAGCTTTCTTT,CASSPRDRVQPRATEAFF
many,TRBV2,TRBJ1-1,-,TGTGCCAGCAGTGAAGAGGGGTGGGATGAAGCTTTCTTT,CASSEEGWDEAFF
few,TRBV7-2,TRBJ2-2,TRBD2,TGTGCCAGCAGTCAAACCTCCGGGACTAGCGTCACCGGGGAGCTGTTTTTT,CASSQTSGTSVTGELFF
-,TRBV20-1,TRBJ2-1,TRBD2,TGCAGTGCTAGAGACGGGGTAGGAGGGAGGGGCTATGAGCAGTTCTTC,CSARDGVGGRGYEQFF
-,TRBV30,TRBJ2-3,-,TGTGCCTGGACCGCCACAGATACGCAGTATTTT,CAWTATDTQYF
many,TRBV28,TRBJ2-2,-,TGTGCCAGCAGTTCTCCCCCAGGGGAAGAGACCGGGGAGCTGTTTTTT,CASSSPPGEETGELFF